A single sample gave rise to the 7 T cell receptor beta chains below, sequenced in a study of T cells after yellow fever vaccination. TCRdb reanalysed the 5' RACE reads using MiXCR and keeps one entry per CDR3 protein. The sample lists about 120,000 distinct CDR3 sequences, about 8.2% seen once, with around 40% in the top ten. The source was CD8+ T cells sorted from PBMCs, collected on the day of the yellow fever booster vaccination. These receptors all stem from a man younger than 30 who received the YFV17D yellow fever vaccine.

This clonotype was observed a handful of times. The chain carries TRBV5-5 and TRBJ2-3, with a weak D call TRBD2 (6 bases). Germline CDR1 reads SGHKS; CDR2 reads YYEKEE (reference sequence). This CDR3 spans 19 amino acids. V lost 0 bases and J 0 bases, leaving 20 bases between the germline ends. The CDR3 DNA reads TGTGCCAGCAGCTTGGATCTACTTCGCGGGGCCTCTAGCACAGATACGCAGTATTTT. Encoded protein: CASSLDLLRGASSTDTQYF.

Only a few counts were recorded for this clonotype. CDR3 region: CASNSGGLEQYF. As DNA, the CDR3 is TGTGCCAGCAATTCGGGGGGGCTCGAGCAGTACTTC. V gene TRBV27 combines with J gene TRBJ2-7; 8 bases fit TRBD2. The CDR3 extends over 12 amino acids. The V gene's germline CDR1 is MNHEY and CDR2 SMNVEV (reference sequence). Unmatched junction bases numbered 5, after V lost 7 bases and J lost 6 bases.

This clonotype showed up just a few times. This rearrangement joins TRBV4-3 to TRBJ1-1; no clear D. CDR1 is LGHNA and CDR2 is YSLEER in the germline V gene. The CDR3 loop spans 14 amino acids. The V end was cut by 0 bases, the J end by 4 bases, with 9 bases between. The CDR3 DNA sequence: TGCGCCAGCAGCCAAGACAGGATGGGCACTGAAGCTTTCTTT. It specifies CASSQDRMGTEAFF.

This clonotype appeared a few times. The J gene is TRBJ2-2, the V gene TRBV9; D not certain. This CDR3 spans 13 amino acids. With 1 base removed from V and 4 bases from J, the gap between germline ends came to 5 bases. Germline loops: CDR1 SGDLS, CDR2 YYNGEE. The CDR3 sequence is CASSVHPTGELFF. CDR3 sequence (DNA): TGTGCCAGCAGCGTACACCCCACCGGGGAGCTGTTTTTT.

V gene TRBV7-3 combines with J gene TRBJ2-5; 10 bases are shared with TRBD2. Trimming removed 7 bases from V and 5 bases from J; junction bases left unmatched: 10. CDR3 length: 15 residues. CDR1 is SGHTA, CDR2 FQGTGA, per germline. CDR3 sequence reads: CASKLGSGGKETQYF. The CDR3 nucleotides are TGTGCCAGCAAGTTGGGTAGCGGGGGGAAGGAGACCCAGTACTTC.

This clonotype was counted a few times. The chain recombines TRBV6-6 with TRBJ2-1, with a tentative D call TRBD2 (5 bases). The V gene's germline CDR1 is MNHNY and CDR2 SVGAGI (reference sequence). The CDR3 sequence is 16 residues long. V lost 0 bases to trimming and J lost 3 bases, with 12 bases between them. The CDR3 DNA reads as TGTGCCAGCAGTTACTCATTGGAGCGGAACTACAATGAGCAGTTCTTC. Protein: CASSYSLERNYNEQFF.

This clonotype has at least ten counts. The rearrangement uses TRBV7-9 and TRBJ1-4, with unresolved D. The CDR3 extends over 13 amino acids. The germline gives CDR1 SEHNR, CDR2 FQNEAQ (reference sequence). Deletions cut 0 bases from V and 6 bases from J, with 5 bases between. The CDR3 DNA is TGTGCCAGCAGCTTAGCCGGGGATGAAAAACTGTTTTTT. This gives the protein CASSLAGDEKLFF.